This T cell receptor (beta chain) was captured in a study of vaccination effects on CD4 cells after COVID-19. Having been cultured for approximately ten days, the cells underwent CD4+ T cell isolation. Of note for this clone: The target antigen is unknown.

This table comes from immunoSEQ multiplex PCR, and its TCRdb copy is limited to in-frame clones, with some not included. The table records about 74,000 clones, 60% to 80% of them present only once. The specimen was CD4+ T cells from PBMCs cultured without peptide, collected before COVID-19 vaccination. This receptor was identified in a human donor who received a COVID-19 vaccine.

The CDR3 is CASSLDRAADTQYF. In nucleotides, the CDR3 is TGCGCCAGCAGCTTGGACAGGGCGGCAGATACGCAGTATTTT. This rearrangement joins TRBV5-1 to TRBJ2-3; possibly TRBD1 for D (6 bases). V lost 0 bases and J 4 bases, leaving 9 bases between the germline ends. This CDR3 has 14 amino acids. The V gene's germline CDR1 is SGHRS and CDR2 YFSETQ.